This T cell receptor beta chain was sequenced for a study of cytomegalovirus exposure and HLA in healthy donors. Overall study results and limits: The study put 150 or so TCR beta chains on its list as cytomegalovirus-associated.

The CDR3 extends over 16 amino acids. Between the trimmed V and J ends, which lost 5 bases and 3 bases, there was a span of 20 bases. Germline V CDR1 and CDR2: MDHEN, SYDVKM. This clone has only one observation. Its cognate antigen is unknown. Use of 60 Vbeta and 13 Jbeta primers characterized the PCR. Generated by immunoSEQ multiplex PCR, the TCRdb table keeps only in-frame clones and is missing some. This table has approximately 38,000 clones, 82% appearing once. The V call is TRBV28, the J call TRBJ2-7; the D gene is possibly TRBD2 (5 bases). The sample was PBMCs. The source of this sequence is a woman younger than 30 in good health and CMV-seropositive. CDR3 region: CASSHTPASSYYEQYF. The CDR3 DNA reads as TGTGCCAGCAGTCACACGCCGGCTAGCAGCTACTACGAGCAGTACTTC.